One sample yielded the 16 T cell receptor beta chains listed below, sequenced in a study of cytomegalovirus exposure and HLA in healthy donors (dated by TCRdb to 2016 to 2017). Libraries were prepared through the immunoSEQ multiplex PCR assay. For the multiplex PCR, a mixture combining 60 forward primers for TCR Vbeta segments and 13 reverse primers for TCR Jbeta segments was used. TCRdb holds this immuneACCESS table with in-frame rearrangements only. Some clones are missing; in checked studies, unresolved V genes explain under half, and the rest has no known cause. This sample is represented by some 170,000 clones; around 82% of them were singletons. Roughly 10% of the sample is held by the ten biggest clonotypes. Sequencing used PBMCs. The receptor source for this set is a man aged 50 to 60 in good health and CMV-seropositive.

This clone turned up a few times. This chain connects TRBV29-1 to TRBJ2-7, with D perhaps matching TRBD2 (6 bases). The germline gives CDR1 SQVTM, CDR2 ANQGSEA. V lost 6 bases, J lost 2 bases, and 14 bases lay in between. The CDR3 is 13 residues long. CDR3 in DNA: TGCAGCGTGGCGGGGACGTCTACCTACGAGCAGTACTTC. Translating it yields CSVAGTSTYEQYF.

V is TRBV19 and J is TRBJ1-6; possibly TRBD1 for D (6 bases). V shed 6 bases and J shed 7 bases, with 7 bases lying between them. The CDR3 is 12 residues long. CDR1 is LNHDA, CDR2 SQIVND, per germline (reference sequence). The chain's CDR3 is CASSDRNSPLHF. CDR3 sequence (DNA): TGTGCCAGTAGCGACAGGAATTCACCCCTCCACTTT.

The table lists this clone with a few counts. J is TRBJ2-5 and V is TRBV2; 7 bases line up with TRBD2. Trimming took 1 base from V and 9 from J; bases not matched to a gene: 14. The CDR3 totals 16 residues. Germline V gene sequence: CDR1 SNHLY, CDR2 FYNNEI. The CDR3 region has the DNA TGTGCCAGCAGTGAAGTGACCATTGGCCCCGGGGGGTCCCAGTACTTC. It encodes CASSEVTIGPGGSQYF.

Notes on this clone: An end of the junction differs from the germline gene, which may be a read error. The chain links TRBV6-1 to TRBJ2-6; D is possibly TRBD1 (5 bases). The CDR3 contains 15 residues. Germline loops: CDR1 MNHNS, CDR2 SASEGT. The CDR3 nucleotides read TGTGCCAGCAGTGGTGGACACACTGGGGCCAACGGCCTGACTTTC. The encoded protein is CASSGGHTGANGLTF.

This chain connects TRBV27 to TRBJ2-7; perhaps TRBD2 as D (5 bases). This CDR3 has 14 residues. Trimming shortened V by 6 bases and J by 2 bases, and 14 bases separated the two germline ends. Germline CDR1 reads MNHEY; CDR2 reads SMNVEV (reference sequence). The CDR3 DNA follows: TGTGCCAGCAGCATCGGCGGGTTGCCCTACGAGCAGTACTTC. This encodes CASSIGGLPYEQYF.

V is TRBV5-1 and J is TRBJ2-5; 9 positions agree with TRBD1. This CDR3 has 15 amino acids. After removal of 4 bases from V and 2 bases from J, the junction contained 6 bases not matched to a gene. The germline CDR1 and CDR2 sequences are SGHRS and YFSETQ. The CDR3 DNA sequence: TGCGCCAGCAGCACCGGACAGGGGAGACAAGAGACCCAGTACTTC. Its translation is CASSTGQGRQETQYF.

V is TRBV29-1 and J is TRBJ2-4; 7 nucleotides match TRBD2. The V gene end was trimmed by 1 base and the J gene end by 0 bases; junction bases not matched to a gene: 15. CDR1 is SQVTM and CDR2 is ANQGSEA in the germline V gene. The CDR3 totals 19 residues. DNA for the CDR3: TGCAGCGTTGAAGGGTCCATTGGGGGGGGTCGGATAGCCAAAAACATTCAGTACTTC. It specifies CSVEGSIGGGRIAKNIQYF.

This clone appeared once. This sequence joins TRBV7-9 and TRBJ2-6; possible D gene TRBD1, 6 bases. Germline values: CDR1 SEHNR, CDR2 FQNEAQ (reference sequence). Trimming took 4 bases from V and 1 from J, leaving 17 bases between them. The CDR3 is 18 residues long. The CDR3 loop reads CASSSIQGSVSGANVLTF. In DNA, the CDR3 is TGTGCCAGCAGCTCCATACAGGGTTCGGTATCTGGGGCCAACGTCCTGACTTTC.

The chain is built from TRBV7-8 and TRBJ2-1; 9 positions match TRBD1. Germline assignment: CDR1 SGHVS and CDR2 FQNEAQ. Trimming took 5 bases from V and 5 from J; bases not matched to a gene: 1. CDR3 length: 13 amino acids. The CDR3 coding sequence is TGTGCCAGCAGCAGGACAGGGGACAATGAGCAGTTCTTC. This translates into CASSRTGDNEQFF. The complete variable domain, with remaining parts taken from reference TRBV7-8 and TRBJ2-1, reads GAGVSQSPRYKVAKRGQDVALRCDPISGHVSLFWYQQALGQGPEFLTYFQNEAQLDKSGLPSDRFFAERPEGSVSTLKIQRTQQEDSAVYLCASSRTGDNEQFFGPGTRLTVL.

This clone has a single count. V usage is TRBV6-5 and J usage is TRBJ1-2; 9 bases agree with TRBD1. J lost 1 base, V lost 7 bases, and 7 bases had no gene match. Per germline, CDR1 MNHEY and CDR2 SVGAGI. The CDR3 extends over 15 amino acids. Written as DNA, the CDR3 is TGTGCCAGCAAACCACAGGGGGCGATTAACTATGGCTACACCTTC. Amino acid sequence: CASKPQGAINYGYTF.

V gene TRBV5-6 combines with J gene TRBJ2-5; 8 bases are shared with TRBD1. The end of the DNA aligns better with TRBJ2-7, so the J call may be wrong. The CDR3 length is 14 residues. Germline V gives CDR1 SGHDT, CDR2 YYEEEE. The CDR3 region is CASSFKQGAYEQYF. DNA of the CDR3: TGTGCCAGCAGCTTTAAGCAGGGGGCTTACGAGCAGTACTTC.

The chain employs TRBV4-3 and TRBJ2-7; 8 nucleotides line up with TRBD2. The CDR3 loop spans 16 amino acids. The V segment lost 2 bases and the J segment 6 bases; nucleotides outside the gene matches: 12. Germline values: CDR1 LGHNA, CDR2 YSLEER. CDR3: CASSQIGGGRASEQYF. As DNA, the CDR3 is TGCGCCAGCAGCCAAATCGGGGGGGGGAGGGCCTCCGAGCAGTACTTC.

This clone was seen a handful of times. The chain links TRBV25-1 to TRBJ1-2; D not certain. Germline lookup yields CDR1 MGHDK and CDR2 SYGVNS. Trimming took off 6 bases at V and 2 bases at J, with 10 bases between the two ends. The CDR3 extends over 13 amino acids. The CDR3 loop is CASSPLGNYGYTF. CDR3 in DNA: TGTGCCAGCAGCCCCCTGGGCAACTATGGCTACACCTTC.

In its sample, this clone was seen once. The rearrangement joins TRBV6-1 to TRBJ1-2, with a possible D match to TRBD1 (5 bases). Trimming removed 6 bases from V and 5 bases from J, with 16 bases in between. Germline lookup yields CDR1 MNHNS and CDR2 SASEGT. This CDR3 comprises 14 residues. CDR3 residues: CASRAWGGEYGYTF. The CDR3 DNA follows: TGTGCCAGCAGGGCCTGGGGAGGGGAATATGGCTACACCTTC.

The rearrangement uses TRBV5-1 and TRBJ2-3, with a tentative D call TRBD1 (6 bases). The CDR3 is 15 amino acids. V lost 0 bases and J 3 bases, leaving 11 bases between the germline ends. CDR1 is SGHRS, CDR2 YFSETQ, per germline. CDR3 bases: TGCGCCAGCAGCTTGGGGCCAGGGGAAACAGATACGCAGTATTTT. Protein sequence: CASSLGPGETDTQYF.

The chain has TRBV15 and TRBJ1-5; D is unresolved. V lost 0 bases and J 5 bases, leaving 5 bases between the germline ends. The germline V gene has CDR1 LNHNV and CDR2 YYDKDF (reference sequence). The CDR3 spans 13 residues. CDR3 bases: TGTGCCACCAGCAGAGATCCCGATCAGCCCCAGCATTTT. Translated, it gives CATSRDPDQPQHF. Combining the CDR3 with reference TRBV15 and TRBJ1-5 gives the whole variable domain DAMVIQNPRYQVTQFGKPVTLSCSQTLNHNVMYWYQQKSSQAPKLLFHYYDKDFNNEADTPDNFQSRRPNTSFCFLDIRSPGLGDTAMYLCATSRDPDQPQHFGDGTRLSIL.